Listed below are T cell receptor beta chains from one sample, sequenced in a study of blood T cell repertoires in COVID-19. Clones were sequenced by immunoSEQ multiplex PCR, and TCRdb holds only the in-frame ones, with some missing. In the table there are around 300,000 clones, around nine tenths of which are singletons. The specimen was peripheral blood. These receptors all come from a man between 50 and 59 years old with active or convalescent COVID-19. Both conserved end residues are part of each CDR3. D genes are given only for firm matches. The size field is filled for only some rows; it gives once, few, many or a size class.

>TRBJ1-1|NA|TRBV11-2|NA
CASSPRSNTEAFF
TGTGCCAGCAGCCCCCGGTCGAACACTGAAGCTTTCTTT
>TRBJ1-2|NA|TRBV3-1/TRBV3-2|many
CASSQDAGHNAYGYTF
TGTGCCAGCAGCCAAGATGCAGGGCACAATGCCTATGGCTACACCTTC
>TRBJ2-4|TRBD1|TRBV2|NA
CASSEAGGAQLVKNIQYF
TGTGCCAGCAGTGAGGCAGGGGGCGCCCAACTAGTCAAAAACATTCAGTACTTC
>TRBJ2-7|NA|TRBV4-1|NA
CASSKEWVTYEQYF
TGCGCCAGCAGCAAGGAGTGGGTTACCTACGAGCAGTACTTC
>TRBJ1-4|NA|TRBV7-8|NA
CASSLGWGGKATNEKLFF
TGTGCCAGCAGCTTAGGTTGGGGGGGGAAAGCAACTAATGAAAAACTGTTTTTT
>TRBJ1-3|NA|TRBV30|NA
CAWSSARTDNSGNTIYF
TGTGCCTGGAGTTCGGCAAGGACAGACAACTCTGGAAACACCATATATTTT
>TRBJ2-7|TRBD1|TRBV27|NA
CASSLSVLGQGVYEQYF
TGTGCCAGCAGTTTATCGGTTCTGGGACAGGGGGTTTACGAGCAGTACTTC
>TRBJ2-1|TRBD1|TRBV18|NA
CASSPTGQNYNEQFF
TGTGCCAGCTCACCAACGGGACAGAATTACAATGAGCAGTTCTTC
>TRBJ2-7|TRBD1|TRBV30|NA
CAWRTGGGEQYF
TGTGCCTGGAGGACAGGGGGCGGCGAGCAGTACTTC
>TRBJ1-1|NA|TRBV27|NA
CASTPLTELPQLAFF
TGTGCCAGCACCCCCCTCACCGAATTACCACAATTAGCTTTCTTT